The clone carrying this T cell receptor beta chain came up many times. Its antigen remains unknown. TCRdb ran MiXCR on the reads and lists one entry per CDR3 protein. The top ten hold around 11% of the sample, which has a few hundred thousand distinct CDR3 sequences, about a sixth seen once. The sample originates from a study of T cell repertoires in cytomegalovirus infection. For the study at large: Signatures in public TCR beta sequences pointed to both CMV infection and matching HLA type. Whole-study findings and limits: Cumulated frequencies of public TCR beta families served to identify carriers of CMV plus the relevant HLA. CMV-specific HLA-C-restricted TCR beta clonotypes dominated the ex vivo response.

Sequenced material: PBMCs. This TCR was sampled from a human donor in good health (CMV status not recorded). Some clones in this sample may be carry-over from other donors' samples.

The CDR3 DNA sequence: TGTGCCAGCAGCTTAGGTGGACAGAGCAATGAGCAGTTCTTC. Its translation is CASSLGGQSNEQFF. This chain links TRBV7-6 with TRBJ2-1; possibly TRBD1 for D (6 bases). V gave up 1 base and J gave up 6 bases, with 10 bases separating them. The germline CDR1 and CDR2 sequences are SGHVS and FNYEAQ. This CDR3 contains 14 residues.